Shown below are 21 T cell receptor beta chains from a single sample sequenced in a study of blood T cell repertoires in COVID-19. Data came from immunoSEQ multiplex PCR; TCRdb stores just in-frame clones and leaves some out. The sample shows tens of thousands of clones, 85% to 90% of them seen only once. Sequencing input: peripheral blood. These receptors were taken from a man in his fifties or sixties with acute or convalescent COVID-19.

This chain links TRBV5-1 with TRBJ2-3, with D tentatively TRBD2 (5 bases). From germline, CDR1 is SGHRS and CDR2 YFSETQ. The V gene lost 1 base and the J gene lost 5 bases, with 8 bases spanning the gap. The CDR3 extends over 13 amino acids. DNA of the CDR3: TGCGCCAGCAGCTTGACTAGTCAAGATACGCAGTATTTT. Translating it yields CASSLTSQDTQYF.

V is TRBV4-2 and J is TRBJ1-2; 7 bases map to TRBD1. This CDR3 has 19 amino acids. Germline loops: CDR1 LGHNA, CDR2 YNFKEQ. Trimming took 4 bases from V and 4 from J; bases not matched to a gene: 21. CDR3 sequence reads: CASSPNRGALLSGGYGYTF. The CDR3 DNA is TGTGCCAGCAGCCCCAACAGGGGCGCGCTATTGTCGGGCGGCTATGGCTACACCTTC.

V gene TRBV1 combines with J gene TRBJ2-1; TRBD1 is the table's D call, not checked against the DNA. TRBV1 is a pseudogene segment. The CDR3 consists of 16 residues. CDR3 loop: CTSSQRAQGFYNEQFF. The CDR3 DNA reads TGCACCAGCAGCCAAAGGGCACAGGGTTTTTACAATGAGCAGTTCTTC.

The chain carries TRBV2 and TRBJ1-6; 9 bases are a match to TRBD1. Unmatched junction bases numbered 4, after V lost 4 bases and J lost 6 bases. From germline, CDR1 is SNHLY and CDR2 FYNNEI. The CDR3 is made up of 15 amino acids. The CDR3 nucleotides read TGTGCCAGCAGTGCTAACAGGGGGCTTAATTCACCCCTCCACTTT. Its translation: CASSANRGLNSPLHF.

The V gene is TRBV4-2, the J gene TRBJ1-4; D gene uncertain. Between the trimmed V and J ends, which lost 6 bases and 0 bases, there was a span of 17 bases. Per the germline V gene, CDR1 is LGHNA and CDR2 is YNFKEQ. The CDR3 loop spans 17 amino acids. This chain's CDR3 is CASSYNGYRATNEKLFF. CDR3 DNA: TGTGCCAGCAGTTACAATGGGTACCGGGCAACTAATGAAAAACTGTTTTTT.

The chain recombines TRBV2 with TRBJ1-1; 7 bases are a match to TRBD1. Germline V CDR1 and CDR2: SNHLY, FYNNEI. Trimming removed 10 bases from V and 10 bases from J; junction bases left unmatched: 15. The CDR3 runs 13 residues. CDR3 residues: CATRGAPTGLAFF. CDR3 sequence (DNA): TGTGCCACAAGGGGGGCCCCGACAGGGTTAGCTTTCTTT.

There are a few counts of this clone. The chain couples TRBV19 to TRBJ1-1; D is unresolved. The CDR3 is 14 residues long. The germline gives CDR1 LNHDA, CDR2 SQIVND (reference sequence). V was pared by 2 bases and J by 1 base, with 8 bases between. CDR3 coding DNA: TGTGCCAGTAGTATAAAGCAACGGAACACTGAAGCTTTCTTT. Encoded protein: CASSIKQRNTEAFF.

This sequence joins TRBV19 and TRBJ2-3; 8 nucleotides match TRBD1. Unmatched junction bases numbered 19, after V lost 6 bases and J lost 2 bases. Germline assignment: CDR1 LNHDA and CDR2 SQIVND (reference sequence). There are 19 residues in the CDR3. The CDR3 DNA sequence: TGTGCCAGTAGAAGCTCCGGGACAGGTGTGGGTTATGACACAGATACGCAGTATTTT. This encodes CASRSSGTGVGYDTDTQYF.

By its share, this clone is medium-sized (0.01 to 0.1%). This chain joins TRBV3-1 (or the pseudogene TRBV3-2) and TRBJ2-1; TRBD1 matches 8 bases. The CDR3 is made up of 14 amino acids. Germline CDR1 and CDR2: LGHDT and YNNKEL (reference sequence). V lost 1 base to trimming and J lost 6 bases; unmatched junction nucleotides: 2. Here the CDR3 reads CASSQGGQGNEQFF. The CDR3 nucleotides are TGTGCCAGCAGCCAAGGAGGACAGGGCAATGAGCAGTTCTTC.

The chain combines TRBV7-2 with TRBJ1-1, with TRBD1 matching 10 bases. CDR3 size: 14 residues. Germline values: CDR1 SGHTA, CDR2 FQGNSA. V lost 5 bases and J lost 2; bases outside the gene matches: 2. Here the CDR3 reads CASSPTGGNTEAFF. CDR3 coding DNA: TGTGCCAGCAGCCCGACAGGGGGCAACACTGAAGCTTTCTTT.

In this sample, this clone turned up once. The rearrangement uses TRBV20-1 and TRBJ2-7; no definite D call. V lost 3 bases and J lost 3, with 12 bases in between. Germline V gene data show CDR1 as DFQATT and CDR2 as SNEGSKA (reference sequence). The CDR3 totals 13 residues. CDR3 DNA: TGCAGTGCTAGTGGCGGTTATGGCTACGAGCAGTACTTC. Residues: CSASGGYGYEQYF.

This sequence joins TRBV6-2 or TRBV6-3 and TRBJ2-1; 14 bases align to TRBD2. V lost 3 bases to trimming and J lost 10 bases; unmatched junction nucleotides: 5. Looked up from germline, CDR1 is MNHEY and CDR2 is SVGEGT. This CDR3 has 15 residues. This CDR3 is CASSYRGLAGDEQFF. CDR3 coding DNA: TGTGCCAGCAGTTATAGGGGACTAGCGGGAGACGAGCAGTTCTTC.

The chain recombines TRBV18 with TRBJ2-7; D gene unclear. Trimming removed 4 bases at V and 3 bases at J, with 10 bases between. This CDR3 has 13 amino acids. Germline loops: CDR1 KGHSH, CDR2 LQKENI. Written as DNA, the CDR3 is TGTGCCAGCTCACTTGACATTTACTACGAGCAGTACTTC. The encoded protein is CASSLDIYYEQYF.

The chain joins TRBV7-9 to TRBJ2-1, with D perhaps TRBD2 (6 bases). The V end was cut by 3 bases, the J end by 0 bases, with 6 bases between. CDR3 length: 14 amino acids. Germline loops: CDR1 SEHNR, CDR2 FQNEAQ (reference sequence). The chain's CDR3 is CASSLGLSYNEQFF. The CDR3 DNA reads as TGTGCCAGCAGCTTGGGACTCTCCTACAATGAGCAGTTCTTC. The whole variable domain, filled in from reference TRBV7-9 and TRBJ2-1, reads DTGVSQNPRHKITKRGQNVTFRCDPISEHNRLYWYRQTLGQGPEFLTYFQNEAQLEKSRLLSDRFSAERPKGSFSTLEIQRTEQGDSAMYLCASSLGLSYNEQFFGPGTRLTVL.

This chain connects TRBV28 to TRBJ2-3, with 13 bases that match TRBD2. The CDR3 extends over 16 amino acids. Germline V gene sequence: CDR1 MDHEN, CDR2 SYDVKM. J was trimmed by 6 bases and V by 5 bases; bases with no gene match: 8. CDR3 coding DNA: TGTGCCAGCAGTCAGAGACTAGCGGGGGGTCGGGATACGCAGTATTTT. It translates to CASSQRLAGGRDTQYF.

The chain couples TRBV19 to TRBJ1-2; D might be TRBD1 (6 bases). V shed 10 bases and J shed 3 bases, with 6 bases lying between them. The germline V gene has CDR1 LNHDA and CDR2 SQIVND (reference sequence). This CDR3 has 10 residues. The DNA of the CDR3 is TGTGCCACAGGGGACTATGGCTACACCTTC. It encodes CATGDYGYTF. The full variable domain, completed using reference TRBV19 and TRBJ1-2, is DGGITQSPKYLFRKEGQNVTLSCEQNLNHDAMYWYRQDPGQGLRLIYYSQIVNDFQKGDIAEGYSVSREKKESFPLTVTSAQKNPTAFYLCATGDYGYTFGSGTRLTVV.

This chain uses TRBV14 with TRBJ1-2, with TRBD1 matching 10 bases. CDR3 length equals 14 residues. Trimming took 6 bases from V and 5 from J; bases not matched to a gene: 6. Germline CDR1 SGHDN, CDR2 FVKESK. The DNA of the CDR3 is TGTGCCAGCAGATCCGGGACAGGGGCATATGGCTACACCTTC. Its protein product is CASRSGTGAYGYTF.

In regard to this clone: Other DNA sequences within the sample encode an identical CDR3. This sequence joins TRBV6-5 and TRBJ1-1; possible D gene TRBD1, 6 bases. Germline V gene sequence: CDR1 MNHEY, CDR2 SVGAGI. V was cut by 4 bases and J by 1 base, with 7 bases left in between. This CDR3 comprises 13 residues. The CDR3 here is CASSSGANTEAFF. For the CDR3, the DNA is TGTGCCAGCAGTTCAGGGGCGAACACTGAAGCTTTCTTT.

The chain couples TRBV27 to TRBJ1-4; TRBD1 aligns across 7 bases. This CDR3 spans 15 amino acids. J lost 5 bases, V lost 1 base, and 4 bases had no gene match. The V gene's germline CDR1 is MNHEY and CDR2 SMNVEV (reference sequence). The CDR3 is CASSLYRGANEKLFF. The DNA for the CDR3 is TGTGCCAGCAGTTTATACAGGGGCGCGAATGAAAAACTGTTTTTT.

The chain joins TRBV5-1 to TRBJ1-1; perhaps TRBD1 as D (6 bases). The CDR3 spans 15 residues. The germline gives CDR1 SGHRS, CDR2 YFSETQ. The V end lost 1 base, the J end lost 2 bases, and 12 bases lay between the germline ends. The CDR3, as DNA: TGCGCCAGCAGCTTGTACCAGGGGAGAAACACTGAAGCTTTCTTT. As protein: CASSLYQGRNTEAFF.

V gene TRBV7-2 combines with J gene TRBJ2-2, with D possibly TRBD1 on 6 matching bases. Germline values: CDR1 SGHTA, CDR2 FQGNSA. The V gene lost 3 bases and the J gene lost 2 bases, with 10 bases spanning the gap. The CDR3 consists of 15 residues. This chain's CDR3 is CASSFRDTNTGELFF. CDR3 coding DNA: TGTGCCAGCAGCTTCCGGGACACTAACACCGGGGAGCTGTTTTTT.